One and the same sample provided the 11 T cell receptor beta chains below, sequenced in a study of cytomegalovirus exposure and HLA in healthy donors. A multiplex PCR was run with 60 Vbeta primers and 13 Jbeta primers. Only in-frame clones appear in the TCRdb table, and some are missing; sequencing was by immunoSEQ multiplex PCR. In the table there are 130,000 or so clones, roughly 75% of which are singletons. Sequences were obtained from PBMCs. The receptors derive from a man aged 25-45 years in good health and CMV-seronegative.

V is TRBV4-1 and J is TRBJ2-7, with 10 bases fitting TRBD2. Germline V gene lookup returns CDR1 MGHRA and CDR2 YSYEKL. The CDR3 covers 19 residues. The trim removed 2 bases at V and 0 bases at J, leaving 13 bases unmatched. The CDR3 coding sequence is TGCGCCAGCAGCCAAAACCCTAGCGGGGGCATAGGAAGCTCCTACGAGCAGTACTTC. Encoded protein: CASSQNPSGGIGSSYEQYF.

The table lists this clone with a few counts. The V call is TRBV4-3, the J call TRBJ2-6; 7 positions match TRBD1. Germline CDR1 LGHNA, CDR2 YSLEER. V was pared by 0 bases and J by 1 base, with 3 bases of the junction left unmatched. CDR3 length: 17 residues. CDR3 amino acids: CASSQEGTASGANVLTF. CDR3 DNA: TGCGCCAGCAGCCAAGAAGGGACAGCTTCTGGGGCCAACGTCCTGACTTTC.

The chain joins TRBV19 to TRBJ1-5; D is unresolved. The germline V gene has CDR1 LNHDA and CDR2 SQIVND (reference sequence). There are 13 residues in the CDR3. The V end was cut by 10 bases, the J end by 1 base, with 11 bases between. The CDR3 DNA reads TGTGCCACCGAGGGTGACAGCAATCAGCCCCAGCATTTT. Protein product: CATEGDSNQPQHF.

The chain combines TRBV4-1 with TRBJ2-7; 7 nucleotides align to TRBD2. Trimming took 1 base from V and 0 from J; bases not matched to a gene: 3. The CDR3 has 15 residues. Germline assignment: CDR1 MGHRA and CDR2 YSYEKL. CDR3 DNA sequence: TGCGCCAGCAGCCAAGTAGCGGGTAGCTCCTACGAGCAGTACTTC. Protein product: CASSQVAGSSYEQYF.

This chain uses TRBV2 with TRBJ1-5; D gene uncertain. CDR1 is SNHLY and CDR2 is FYNNEI in the germline V gene. V was clipped by 2 bases and J by 7 bases, with 12 bases between them. This CDR3 is built from 14 residues. The CDR3 region is CASSESGVRQPQHF. The CDR3 coding sequence is TGTGCCAGCAGTGAATCGGGAGTGCGACAGCCCCAGCATTTT.

This clone has a single count. The chain links TRBV5-1 to TRBJ2-5; 9 nucleotides line up with TRBD2. With V trimmed by 5 bases and J by 5 bases, 10 bases remained unmatched. CDR1 and CDR2 from the germline V gene are SGHRS and YFSETQ. This CDR3 contains 15 residues. Here the CDR3 reads CASSYEGTSLETQYF. The CDR3 bases are TGCGCCAGCAGTTACGAGGGGACTAGCCTGGAGACCCAGTACTTC.

This clone was seen a few times. The chain uses TRBV6-1 and TRBJ1-1; maybe TRBD1 (6 bases). This CDR3 has 15 amino acids. Germline-derived CDR1 and CDR2 are MNHNS and SASEGT. Trimming pared 6 bases from V and 5 bases from J, leaving 19 bases between. The CDR3 sequence is CASRGENRGGTEAFF. The CDR3 nucleotides read TGTGCCAGCAGAGGGGAGAACCGAGGGGGTACTGAAGCTTTCTTT.

The chain employs TRBV5-4 and TRBJ1-1; D is perhaps TRBD1 (5 bases). Germline V gene lookup returns CDR1 SGHNT and CDR2 YYREEE (reference sequence). This CDR3 comprises 14 residues. V gave up 0 bases and J gave up 0 bases, with 6 bases separating them. The DNA for the CDR3 is TGTGCCAGCAGCTTGGGGGGCGTGAACACTGAAGCTTTCTTT. This codes for CASSLGGVNTEAFF.

This clone was picked up a small number of times. The chain couples TRBV6-5 to TRBJ2-6; D uncertain. Per the germline V gene, CDR1 is MNHEY and CDR2 is SVGAGI. The CDR3 spans 13 residues. Between the trimmed V and J ends, which lost 4 bases and 8 bases, there was a span of 9 bases. The CDR3, as DNA: TGTGCCAGCAGTTTTTTAGTGACCAACGTCCTGACTTTC. It codes for CASSFLVTNVLTF.

The rearrangement links TRBV7-2 to TRBJ2-5, with D hard to call. The end of the DNA aligns better with TRBJ2-7, so the J call may be wrong. CDR1 SGHTA and CDR2 FQGNSA come from the germline V gene. This CDR3 has 13 residues. The DNA for the CDR3 is TGTGCCAGCAGCTCCAGACATTCCTACGAGCAGTACTTC. This gives the protein CASSSRHSYEQYF.

The chain employs TRBV4-3 and TRBJ2-5; 7 bases map to TRBD2. Near its end, the DNA agrees better with TRBJ2-7, so the J call may be wrong. The length of the CDR3 is 15 residues. The germline V gene encodes CDR1 LGHNA and CDR2 YSLEER. The CDR3 protein is CASSQEPASGYEQYF. CDR3 DNA sequence: TGCGCCAGCAGCCAAGAACCGGCTAGCGGCTACGAGCAGTACTTC.